One sample yielded the 13 T cell receptor beta chains listed below, sequenced in a study of T-cell reconstitution after alpha-beta-depleted transplantation in children. Preparation of the TCRbeta library was carried out with unique molecular identifiers. TCRdb independently ran MiXCR on the PCR reads; one entry per CDR3 protein. This repertoire shows 580,000 or so distinct CDR3 sequences, 23% found once; its top ten account for approximately 14%. Sequencing used PBMCs, mostly from graft donor cells, obtained 360 days after TCRalphabeta/CD19-depleted stem cell transplant. These receptors originate from a boy under two years old who had a stem cell transplant for acute myeloid leukemia, so the T cells may come from the graft donor.

This chain links TRBV6-1 with TRBJ2-1; perhaps D is TRBD1 or TRBD2 (5 bases each). Per germline, CDR1 MNHNS and CDR2 SASEGT. This CDR3 has 15 residues. Trimming cost V 6 bases and J 6 bases, with 18 bases left between them. CDR3 residues: CASSAQGTRLNEQFF. The CDR3 DNA reads as TGTGCCAGCAGCGCCCAGGGAACTAGGCTCAATGAGCAGTTCTTC.

The chain combines TRBV7-2 with TRBJ1-1, with D hard to call. The germline gives CDR1 SGHTA, CDR2 FQGNSA. The CDR3 length is 14 residues. The V end was cut by 2 bases, the J end by 1 base, with 8 bases between. CDR3 bases: TGTGCCAGCAGCTTAATCACCAGGAACACTGAAGCTTTCTTT. Translating it yields CASSLITRNTEAFF.

The rearrangement uses TRBV28 and TRBJ1-2; 7 bases line up with TRBD1. CDR1 MDHEN and CDR2 SYDVKM come from the germline V gene. CDR3 length: 14 amino acids. Germline trimming cut 3 bases from V and 6 bases from J; bases unmatched to any gene: 7. The CDR3 DNA is TGTGCCAGCAGTTTTTCGACAGGGTGGGATGGCTACACCTTC. Protein: CASSFSTGWDGYTF.

The chain employs TRBV5-6 and TRBJ2-2, with TRBD1 matching 7 bases. The CDR3 totals 16 residues. V shed 4 bases, J shed 0 bases, and the junction held 6 bases outside the gene matches. Germline V gives CDR1 SGHDT, CDR2 YYEEEE. CDR3 amino acids: CASSLPQGANTGELFF. As DNA, the CDR3 is TGTGCCAGCAGCCTTCCCCAGGGGGCGAACACCGGGGAGCTGTTTTTT.

This clonotype was counted between two and nine times. This chain links TRBV18 with TRBJ1-5; 8 bases are a match to TRBD1. V dropped 1 base and J dropped 7; count of bases not matched to a gene: 3. From germline, CDR1 is KGHSH and CDR2 LQKENI. CDR3 size: 14 residues. The CDR3 is CASSPRGTGQPQHF. Written as DNA, the CDR3 is TGTGCCAGCTCACCACGGGGGACAGGACAGCCCCAGCATTTT.

The chain uses TRBV18 and TRBJ2-7; either TRBD1 or TRBD2 may fit D (5 bases each). The V gene lost 5 bases and the J gene lost 4 bases, with 21 bases spanning the gap. This CDR3 is 16 amino acids long. Germline-derived CDR1 and CDR2 are KGHSH and LQKENI. CDR3 amino acids: CASSSSGTITFYEQYF. CDR3 sequence (DNA): TGTGCCAGCTCAAGCTCCGGGACGATCACTTTTTACGAGCAGTACTTC.

CDR3 sequence reads: CASSLTFYGYTF. DNA of the CDR3: TGTGCCAGCAGTCTGACATTCTATGGCTACACCTTC. The chain recombines TRBV6-2 or TRBV6-3 with TRBJ1-2; D ambiguous. V lost 5 bases and J lost 4, with 8 bases in between. In germline, CDR1 is MNHEY, CDR2 SVGEGT. This CDR3 has 12 residues.

This chain uses TRBV28 with TRBJ2-1; 10 bases align to TRBD1. From germline, CDR1 is MDHEN and CDR2 SYDVKM. The V gene end was trimmed by 4 bases and the J gene end by 3 bases; junction bases not matched to a gene: 3. The CDR3 has 15 residues. CDR3 region: CASSSGTGVYNEQFF. CDR3 nucleotides: TGTGCCAGCAGTTCCGGGACAGGGGTCTACAATGAGCAGTTCTTC.

V usage is TRBV20-1 and J usage is TRBJ2-5; 13 bases agree with TRBD2. Germline trimming cut 1 base from V and 4 bases from J; bases unmatched to any gene: 9. CDR3 length equals 17 residues. Germline CDR1 reads DFQATT; CDR2 reads SNEGSKA (reference sequence). The CDR3 DNA follows: TGCAGTGCTAGAGTTCCCCCTGGACTAGCGGGGGCAGAGACCCAGTACTTC. Protein: CSARVPPGLAGAETQYF.

This clonotype turned up a few times. V and J are TRBV25-1 and TRBJ2-5, with a possible D match to TRBD2 (6 bases). Trimming took off 6 bases at V and 5 bases at J, with 16 bases between the two ends. The CDR3 runs 14 residues. CDR1 is MGHDK, CDR2 SYGVNS, per germline. CDR3 in amino acids: CASSLPGEWETQYF. CDR3 bases: TGTGCCAGCAGCCTCCCGGGGGAGTGGGAGACCCAGTACTTC.

This clonotype was seen ten or more times. The genes are TRBV25-1 and TRBJ1-2; TRBD1 matches 7 bases. CDR1 and CDR2 from the germline V gene are MGHDK and SYGVNS. The junction had 12 bases not matched to a gene; V was cut back by 6 bases and J by 8 bases. The CDR3 totals 14 residues. The CDR3 coding sequence is TGTGCCAGCAGCACCGGGACAGCCTTGTTCGGCTACACCTTC. Its protein is CASSTGTALFGYTF.

This clonotype showed up just a few times. This sequence joins TRBV7-2 and TRBJ2-3, with D uncertain. The CDR3 is 17 amino acids. Trimming left V 5 bases short and J 0 bases short, with 18 bases between. Germline lookup yields CDR1 SGHTA and CDR2 FQGNSA. The CDR3 DNA reads TGTGCCAGCAGCCACCCCCGCACTGAACTGAGCACAGATACGCAGTATTTT. Protein: CASSHPRTELSTDTQYF.

The chain joins TRBV7-6 to TRBJ2-3, with TRBD1 identical over 7 bases. With V trimmed by 3 bases and J by 2 bases, 8 bases remained unmatched. The CDR3 runs 16 residues. Germline lookup yields CDR1 SGHVS and CDR2 FNYEAQ. This CDR3 reads CASSLETDRITDTQYF. The CDR3 DNA is TGTGCCAGCAGCTTGGAAACGGACAGGATCACAGATACGCAGTATTTT.